This entry is about one T cell receptor beta chain. Its antigen is as yet unknown. This sample was taken from a study of blood T cells in healthy people across ages. The study's findings and limits: Long-lived donors had more naive CD4+ cells and higher diversity than aged donors.

J was trimmed by 5 bases and V by 1 base; bases with no gene match: 13. Germline values: CDR1 SGHTA, CDR2 FQGNSA. The CDR3 length is 17 residues. The authors ran a second PCR of about 7 to 11 cycles using a sample-barcoded 5' primer and a J-beta primer mix. Sequencing yielded, for each sample, at least 2.5 million paired-end reads carrying CDR3. Via MiXCR, TCRdb re-called the 5' RACE reads, giving one row per CDR3 protein. The profile shows some 550,000 distinct CDR3 sequences, 40% to 55% of them singletons. V gene TRBV7-2 combines with J gene TRBJ2-7, with 8 bases aligning to TRBD1. This receptor was obtained from a man at least 80 years old in good health. Source material: blood. CDR3 residues: CASSLVAHGTGYHEQYF. In nucleotides, the CDR3 is TGTGCCAGCAGCTTAGTAGCCCACGGGACAGGTTACCACGAGCAGTACTTC.